This TCR beta chain was captured by sequencing in a study of cytomegalovirus exposure and HLA in healthy donors. Unmatched junction bases numbered 3, after V lost 4 bases and J lost 4 bases. The CDR3 contains 13 residues. CDR1 SGHNT and CDR2 YYREEE come from the germline V gene (reference sequence). Use of 60 Vbeta and 13 Jbeta primers characterized the PCR. Repertoires were generated with immunoSEQ multiplex PCR, while TCRdb's copy carries only in-frame clones and drops some. The table shows 150,000 to 200,000 clones, with 81% occurring only once. Only a few counts were recorded for this clone. The antigen is unknown. Findings of the study overall: According to a later analysis, most TCR beta chains associated with CMV appeared HLA-restricted. Most TCR sequences showed up rarely, but some public TCRs showed up in many donors. V- and J-gene trimming in TCR beta was tied to a missense DCLRE1C variant by an analysis performed later.

Material: PBMCs. The receptor comes from a man in his fifties in good health and CMV-seropositive. The genes are TRBV5-4 and TRBJ1-1; TRBD1 matches at 8 bases. CDR3 in DNA: TGTGCCAGCAGCCGCGACAGGGGCACTGAAGCTTTCTTT. Translating gives CASSRDRGTEAFF.